Below, 17 T cell receptor beta chains from the same sample are listed, as sequenced in a study of blood T cells in healthy people across ages. Through a sample-barcoded 5' primer and a J-beta primer mix, a second PCR was run for roughly 7 to 12 cycles. TCRdb redid the calling of the 5' RACE reads with MiXCR, one entry per CDR3 protein. The sample has roughly 1,500,000 distinct CDR3 sequences, around 39% seen once. Sequences were obtained from blood. The receptors here all came from a woman younger than 30 in good health.

This clonotype has more than one count but fewer than ten. V gene TRBV7-2 combines with J gene TRBJ2-3; D is possibly TRBD2 (6 bases). This CDR3 contains 16 residues. CDR1 is SGHTA, CDR2 FQGNSA, per germline. Trimming removed 1 base from V and 8 bases from J, with 19 bases in between. The CDR3 nucleotides are TGTGCCAGCAGCTTAGGACTAGTGTCTGGGGCGGGTACGCAGTATTTT. This encodes CASSLGLVSGAGTQYF.

The chain's CDR3 is CASSPWTGGSSGANVLTF. The CDR3 coding sequence is TGTGCCAGCAGCCCTTGGACGGGGGGTAGCTCTGGGGCCAACGTCCTGACTTTC. This chain uses TRBV3-1 with TRBJ2-6, with TRBD2 matching over 7 bases. This CDR3 is 18 amino acids long. The germline V gene encodes CDR1 LGHDT and CDR2 YNNKEL (reference sequence). V was clipped by 4 bases and J by 0 bases; unmatched bases: 9.

The V and J genes are TRBV13 and TRBJ1-1; a weak D match, TRBD1 (5 bases). Trimming shortened V by 1 base and J by 5 bases, and 14 bases separated the two germline ends. Germline CDR1 and CDR2: PRHDT and FYEKMQ (reference sequence). The length of the CDR3 is 15 residues. The CDR3 loop is CASSLEGLTRTEAFF. DNA for the CDR3: TGTGCCAGCAGCTTAGAGGGACTTACGAGGACTGAAGCTTTCTTT. The full variable domain, in which reference TRBV13 and TRBJ1-1 provide the parts outside the CDR3, is AAGVIQSPRHLIKEKRETATLKCYPIPRHDTVYWYQQGPGQDPQFLISFYEKMQSDKGSIPDRFSAQQFSDYHSELNMSSLELGDSALYFCASSLEGLTRTEAFFGQGTRLTVV.

V gene TRBV30 combines with J gene TRBJ1-1; D is unclear. The germline CDR1 and CDR2 sequences are GTSNPN and SVGIG (reference sequence). Trimming shortened V by 4 bases and J by 0 bases, and 18 bases separated the two germline ends. The length of the CDR3 is 16 residues. The DNA for the CDR3 is TGTGCCTGGACCGCACCTTGGGAGGGTCTGAACACTGAAGCTTTCTTT. As protein: CAWTAPWEGLNTEAFF.

This clonotype was picked up a small number of times. This chain connects TRBV12-3 or TRBV12-4 to TRBJ2-1, with 8 bases identical to TRBD2. V was clipped by 1 base and J by 10 bases; unmatched bases: 12. The CDR3 runs 16 residues. The CDR3 DNA is TGTGCCAGCAGTTTAGTTGCTAGCGGGTCCACTCGGGAGCAGTTCTTC. As protein: CASSLVASGSTREQFF.

This rearrangement joins TRBV7-2 to TRBJ2-7; 12 bases agree with TRBD2. This CDR3 spans 16 amino acids. Germline V gene data show CDR1 as SGHTA and CDR2 as FQGNSA. V shed 4 bases and J 3 bases; nucleotides not matched to a gene: 7. CDR3 residues: CASSWPTSGGGYEQYF. For the CDR3, the DNA is TGTGCCAGCAGCTGGCCGACTAGCGGGGGCGGCTACGAGCAGTACTTC.

V usage is TRBV7-9 and J usage is TRBJ2-1; perhaps TRBD2 as D (7 bases). In germline, CDR1 is SEHNR, CDR2 FQNEAQ (reference sequence). The CDR3 has 18 residues. V shed 1 base and J shed 4 bases, with 20 bases lying between them. CDR3 amino acids: CASSLEGGLAGRYNEQFF. Here the CDR3 DNA reads TGTGCCAGCAGCTTAGAGGGGGGCTTAGCGGGCCGTTACAATGAGCAGTTCTTC.

The rearrangement joins TRBV6-5 to TRBJ2-1; the match to TRBD2 covers 14 bases. With V trimmed by 5 bases and J by 7 bases, 7 bases remained unmatched. Germline values: CDR1 MNHEY, CDR2 SVGAGI. The CDR3 is made up of 16 amino acids. Here the CDR3 DNA reads TGTGCCAGCAGTCGACTAGCGGGGGGGCTGGGAAATGAGCAGTTCTTC. This sequence encodes CASSRLAGGLGNEQFF.

This sequence joins TRBV5-1 and TRBJ1-2, with no clear D. Per germline, CDR1 SGHRS and CDR2 YFSETQ. Trimming stripped 2 bases from V and 4 bases from J, with 12 bases between. The CDR3 extends over 14 amino acids. The CDR3 region has the DNA TGCGCCAGCAGCTTCGGGCCAACGGGCTATGGCTACACCTTC. It encodes CASSFGPTGYGYTF.

The rearrangement links TRBV11-2 to TRBJ2-7; D uncertain. V was cut by 8 bases and J by 3 bases, with 5 bases left in between. CDR1 is SGHAT, CDR2 FQNNGV, per germline. CDR3 size: 10 residues. In DNA form, the CDR3 reads TGTGCCAGCGCCCACTACGAGCAGTACTTC. This codes for CASAHYEQYF.

This clonotype was counted only a few times. The chain links TRBV20-1 to TRBJ1-2, with D possibly TRBD1 on 5 matching bases. The V gene lost 3 bases and the J gene lost 2 bases, with 10 bases spanning the gap. This CDR3 is built from 13 residues. Germline V gene data show CDR1 as DFQATT and CDR2 as SNEGSKA (reference sequence). The DNA of the CDR3 is TGCAGTGCTAGTGGTGGGGGAAACTATGGCTACACCTTC. It yields the protein CSASGGGNYGYTF.

J is TRBJ2-3 and V is TRBV12-5; maybe TRBD2 (6 bases). Germline-derived CDR1 and CDR2 are LGHNT and FRNRAP. The V gene lost 2 bases and the J gene lost 3 bases, with 15 bases spanning the gap. The CDR3 is 16 amino acids. Here the CDR3 reads CASGLRLAGWTDTQYF. In DNA form, the CDR3 reads TGTGCTAGTGGTTTGAGGTTGGCGGGGTGGACAGATACGCAGTATTTT.

The chain has TRBV7-9 and TRBJ2-1; D uncertain. Germline values: CDR1 SEHNR, CDR2 FQNEAQ (reference sequence). Trimming cost V 5 bases and J 6 bases, with 14 bases left between them. The CDR3 has 14 residues. CDR3 sequence (DNA): TGTGCCAGCAGCCCCTCAATTACCATCAATGAGCAGTTCTTC. Translation: CASSPSITINEQFF.

This chain connects TRBV28 to TRBJ1-2; no clear D gene. CDR1 is MDHEN and CDR2 is SYDVKM in the germline V gene. This CDR3 region has 12 residues. V lost 3 bases to trimming and J lost 1 base, with 3 bases between them. The CDR3: CASSFYNYGYTF. The CDR3 DNA sequence: TGTGCCAGCAGTTTCTATAACTATGGCTACACCTTC.

This clonotype was seen more than once but under ten times. This rearrangement joins TRBV14 to TRBJ2-7; D ambiguous. The CDR3 spans 14 residues. Looked up from germline, CDR1 is SGHDN and CDR2 is FVKESK. Trimming took off 1 base at V and 6 bases at J, with 13 bases between the two ends. Here the CDR3 reads CASSQVKASREQYF. The CDR3 nucleotides read TGTGCCAGCAGCCAAGTAAAGGCCTCACGCGAGCAGTACTTC.

This clonotype was detected a few times. The chain joins TRBV25-1 to TRBJ2-5; 10 bases are a match to TRBD2. V dropped 3 bases and J dropped 4; count of bases not matched to a gene: 5. The CDR3 is 15 residues long. Germline loops: CDR1 MGHDK, CDR2 SYGVNS. The CDR3 here is CASSDPGLARETQYF. For the CDR3, the DNA is TGTGCCAGCAGTGATCCGGGACTAGCGAGAGAGACCCAGTACTTC.

The V call is TRBV6-5, the J call TRBJ2-2; D is perhaps TRBD2 (6 bases). In germline, CDR1 is MNHEY, CDR2 SVGAGI. The CDR3 is 13 residues long. With 5 bases removed from V and 4 bases from J, the gap between germline ends came to 8 bases. The CDR3 loop reads CASSGRRTGELFF. CDR3 nucleotide sequence: TGTGCCAGCAGTGGGAGGCGCACCGGGGAGCTGTTTTTT.